Following are 27 T cell receptor beta chains from one sample sequenced in a study of blood T cell repertoires in COVID-19. Assay used: immunoSEQ multiplex PCR; TCRdb lists only in-frame clones, some missing. The repertoire holds 55,000 to 75,000 clones, with more than 75% as singletons. The sample comprised peripheral blood. The receptors shown here come from a man aged 50-60 years with active COVID-19.

The chain carries TRBV29-1 and TRBJ2-3; TRBD1 matches 9 bases. Germline V gene data show CDR1 as SQVTM and CDR2 as ANQGSEA. The CDR3 extends over 13 amino acids. The trim removed 5 bases at V and 5 bases at J, leaving 5 bases unmatched. The CDR3 bases are TGCAGCGTTACCGGGACAGGGTTAGATACGCAGTATTTT. As protein: CSVTGTGLDTQYF.

This clone is a singleton in its sample. In nucleotides, the CDR3 is TGTGCCAGCAGCTTAAACCCGCAGGGTGGGGAGACCCAGTACTTC. It specifies CASSLNPQGGETQYF. The chain recombines TRBV11-2 with TRBJ2-5; tentatively, D is TRBD1 (5 bases). CDR1 is SGHAT, CDR2 FQNNGV, per germline. Trimming left V 2 bases short and J 5 bases short, with 15 bases between. CDR3 length: 15 amino acids.

The chain employs TRBV7-9 and TRBJ2-3, with D possibly being TRBD2 (7 bases). Trimming shortened V by 5 bases and J by 4 bases, and 22 bases separated the two germline ends. The CDR3 covers 17 residues. Germline V lookup: CDR1 SEHNR, CDR2 FQNEAQ (reference sequence). Here the CDR3 reads CASSLGAGANLADTQYF. CDR3 nucleotide sequence: TGTGCCAGCAGCCTCGGTGCGGGGGCGAATCTAGCAGATACGCAGTATTTT.

The chain combines TRBV30 with TRBJ1-6, with D unclear. Per the germline V gene, CDR1 is GTSNPN and CDR2 is SVGIG (reference sequence). V lost 2 bases, J lost 2 bases, and 7 bases lay in between. This CDR3 is 14 amino acids long. CDR3: CAWSTGTYNSPLHF. The CDR3 DNA reads as TGTGCCTGGAGTACGGGTACCTATAATTCACCCCTCCACTTT.

This clone was detected once. The chain uses TRBV9 and TRBJ2-7, with a weak D call TRBD2 (8 bases). CDR1 and CDR2 (germline): SGDLS, YYNGEE. The CDR3 has 14 residues. Trimming left V 3 bases short and J 6 bases short, with 16 bases between. The CDR3 DNA reads as TGTGCCAGCAGCGAGGGGGCGGGAGGACGCGAGCAGTACTTC. Translating gives CASSEGAGGREQYF.

The chain has TRBV5-1 and TRBJ2-3; possible D gene TRBD2, 5 bases. V gave up 0 bases and J gave up 4 bases, with 18 bases separating them. The CDR3 runs to 17 residues. Germline CDR1 SGHRS, CDR2 YFSETQ. The DNA for the CDR3 is TGCGCCAGCAGCTTGGCCCCGGGGTCAGCCGGAGCAGATACGCAGTATTTT. It translates to CASSLAPGSAGADTQYF.

Only one count was recorded for this clone. V and J are TRBV27 and TRBJ1-2, with D maybe TRBD1 (6 bases). There are 14 residues in the CDR3. V lost 5 bases and J 4 bases, leaving 14 bases between the germline ends. CDR1 and CDR2 from the germline V gene are MNHEY and SMNVEV (reference sequence). In nucleotides, the CDR3 is TGTGCCAGCAGTGCTAACAGGGTCGGCTATGGCTACACCTTC. Translating it yields CASSANRVGYGYTF.

This sequence joins TRBV5-4 and TRBJ2-1; 9 bases are a match to TRBD1. The CDR3 runs to 15 residues. Germline CDR1 and CDR2: SGHNT and YYREEE (reference sequence). Trimming removed 4 bases from V and 2 bases from J; junction bases left unmatched: 4. CDR3: CASSSWTGAYNEQFF. The CDR3 nucleotides are TGTGCCAGCAGCAGTTGGACAGGGGCCTACAATGAGCAGTTCTTC.

The chain links TRBV19 to TRBJ2-7; D ambiguous. The germline V gene encodes CDR1 LNHDA and CDR2 SQIVND (reference sequence). V was trimmed by 5 bases and J by 0 bases, leaving 8 bases between them. This CDR3 has 13 residues. CDR3 sequence (DNA): TGTGCCAGTAGTTCCCGGGTCTCCTACGAGCAGTACTTC. This gives the protein CASSSRVSYEQYF.

The V call is TRBV12-3 or TRBV12-4, the J call TRBJ1-4; D is unclear. Trimming pared 5 bases from V and 8 bases from J, leaving 12 bases between. This CDR3 has 13 amino acids. The CDR3 is CASSLGSLEKLFF. In DNA, the CDR3 is TGTGCCAGCAGTCTCGGGAGTCTAGAAAAACTGTTTTTT.

The genes are TRBV12-3 or TRBV12-4 and TRBJ1-2; TRBD1 is a possible D gene (5 bases). With 6 bases removed from V and 7 bases from J, the gap between germline ends came to 15 bases. The CDR3 has 13 amino acids. The CDR3 region has the DNA TGTGCCAGCAGCCCGGGGAGGGGAGCTGGCTACACCTTC. It codes for CASSPGRGAGYTF.

For the CDR3, the DNA is TGTGCCAGCGTAAAACAGGGTCCCGGGATCTACGAGCAGTACTTC. It yields the protein CASVKQGPGIYEQYF. The chain is built from TRBV28 and TRBJ2-7; tentative D call: TRBD1 (6 bases). The CDR3 covers 15 residues. The germline V gene encodes CDR1 MDHEN and CDR2 SYDVKM. V was cut by 8 bases and J by 3 bases, with 20 bases left in between.

The rearrangement links TRBV6-5 to TRBJ1-1; no clear D. Trimming took off 10 bases at V and 4 bases at J, with 13 bases between the two ends. There are 12 residues in the CDR3. CDR1 is MNHEY and CDR2 is SVGAGI in the germline V gene. CDR3 loop: CATYERGTEAFF. In DNA, the CDR3 is TGTGCCACCTACGAGCGCGGCACTGAAGCTTTCTTT.

The chain employs TRBV2 and TRBJ2-7, with D possibly matching TRBD1 (5 bases). Germline lookup yields CDR1 SNHLY and CDR2 FYNNEI. Deletions cut 4 bases from V and 4 bases from J, with 8 bases between. CDR3 length: 12 residues. The CDR3 DNA is TGTGCCAGCAGTGGCGCAGGGTACGAGCAGTACTTC. This codes for CASSGAGYEQYF.

This chain connects TRBV5-1 to TRBJ2-7, with D possibly being TRBD1 (6 bases). The CDR3 is 14 amino acids. CDR1 SGHRS and CDR2 YFSETQ come from the germline V gene. V was pared by 2 bases and J by 7 bases, with 16 bases between. In DNA form, the CDR3 reads TGCGCCAGCAGCTTAAGAACAGGGACGGGGGAGCAGTACTTC. Translated: CASSLRTGTGEQYF.

This clone was observed a handful of times. J is TRBJ1-1 and V is TRBV3-1 (or the pseudogene TRBV3-2); 7 bases align to TRBD1. Trimming at V came to 1 base and at J to 6 bases, leaving 11 bases not matched to a gene. This CDR3 is 16 amino acids long. CDR1 and CDR2 (germline): LGHDT, YNNKEL (reference sequence). CDR3 protein: CASSQGFQGGGSEAFF. The CDR3 DNA is TGTGCCAGCAGCCAAGGATTTCAGGGGGGAGGCTCTGAAGCTTTCTTT.

V is TRBV5-1 and J is TRBJ1-3; TRBD1 aligns across 7 bases. Germline V gene sequence: CDR1 SGHRS, CDR2 YFSETQ. The V gene end was trimmed by 9 bases and the J gene end by 2 bases; junction bases not matched to a gene: 8. CDR3 length equals 14 residues. Written as DNA, the CDR3 is TGCGCCACCTCATTAACAGGGGCTGGAAACACCATATATTTT. Its protein product is CATSLTGAGNTIYF. Full variable domain (outside the CDR3, taken from reference TRBV5-1 and TRBJ1-3): KAGVTQTPRYLIKTRGQQVTLSCSPISGHRSVSWYQQTPGQGLQFLFEYFSETQRNKGNFPGRFSGRQFSNSRSEMNVSTLELGDSALYLCATSLTGAGNTIYFGEGSWLTVV.

V gene TRBV6-5 combines with J gene TRBJ2-7; 7 nucleotides agree with TRBD2. Germline CDR1 and CDR2: MNHEY and SVGAGI. The CDR3 totals 14 residues. J gave up 2 bases and V 7 bases, and 8 bases lay outside the gene matches. CDR3 nucleotide sequence: TGTGCCAGCACCTATAGCGGGCGACCCTACGAGCAGTACTTC. Amino acid sequence: CASTYSGRPYEQYF.

This chain uses TRBV6-5 with TRBJ2-3, with D possibly being TRBD2 (5 bases). Germline loops: CDR1 MNHEY, CDR2 SVGAGI. V dropped 8 bases and J dropped 6 bases, with 6 bases sitting between them. The CDR3 sequence is 10 residues long. CDR3 sequence (DNA): TGTGCCAGCGGGGAGGATACGCAGTATTTT. Its translation is CASGEDTQYF.

The CDR3 DNA is TGTGCCAGCAGCGTACAGGGGAGCTACGAGCAGTACTTC. Translation gives CASSVQGSYEQYF. The chain uses TRBV6-6 and TRBJ2-7; 7 bases map to TRBD1. With V trimmed by 6 bases and J by 3 bases, 5 bases remained unmatched. The germline gives CDR1 MNHNY, CDR2 SVGAGI (reference sequence). CDR3 length equals 13 residues.

In this sample, this clone turned up a few times. V is TRBV10-3 and J is TRBJ2-2, with 9 bases matching TRBD2. CDR1 is ENHRY and CDR2 is SYGVKD in the germline V gene. With 6 bases clipped from V and 4 bases from J, the junction kept 9 bases outside the gene matches. CDR3 length: 16 amino acids. In DNA, the CDR3 is TGTGCCATCAGGAACCTAGCGGGGTCTAGCACCGGGGAGCTGTTTTTT. Its translation is CAIRNLAGSSTGELFF.

This clone was seen a single time. The V call is TRBV7-6, the J call TRBJ1-5; 8 bases align to TRBD1. Losses at the gene ends were 0 bases for V and 5 bases for J; bases not matched to a gene: 6. CDR1 and CDR2 (germline): SGHVS, FNYEAQ. The CDR3 totals 16 residues. CDR3 DNA: TGTGCCAGCAGCTTAGCGCCGGCAGGGGGCCATCAGCCCCAGCATTTT. Translation: CASSLAPAGGHQPQHF.

The chain employs TRBV6-1 and TRBJ1-2; D perhaps matches TRBD1 (5 bases). The germline CDR1 and CDR2 sequences are MNHNS and SASEGT. The CDR3 extends over 15 amino acids. The germline V and J ends were trimmed by 2 bases and 8 bases, with 18 bases remaining between them. The CDR3 coding sequence is TGTGCCAGCAGTGAACAGTTCACCATTAACAGGGGCTACACCTTC. Residues: CASSEQFTINRGYTF.

The chain carries TRBV3-1 (or the pseudogene TRBV3-2) and TRBJ2-3, with D unresolved. The V gene's germline CDR1 is LGHDT and CDR2 YNNKEL (reference sequence). Trimming removed 0 bases from V and 1 base from J, with 8 bases in between. This CDR3 is built from 15 residues. CDR3 region: CASSQERVGTDTQYF. In DNA, the CDR3 is TGTGCCAGCAGCCAAGAACGAGTAGGCACAGATACGCAGTATTTT.

There are a few counts of this clone. The chain is built from TRBV7-9 and TRBJ1-5; D gene ambiguous. This CDR3 contains 13 residues. Germline assignment: CDR1 SEHNR and CDR2 FQNEAQ (reference sequence). Trimming pared 4 bases from V and 5 bases from J, leaving 9 bases between. The DNA for the CDR3 is TGTGCCAGCAGCTCCCGTCCCGATCAGCCCCAGCATTTT. Translating gives CASSSRPDQPQHF.

This chain joins TRBV5-6 and TRBJ2-5; 11 nucleotides line up with TRBD1. The CDR3 contains 17 residues. CDR1 is SGHDT and CDR2 is YYEEEE in the germline V gene. The V and J ends lost 6 bases and 7 bases, in that order; junction bases with no gene match: 17. As DNA, the CDR3 is TGTGCCAGCACAAACCCCCCCGGGACAGGGGGACCCGGGACCCAGTACTTC. This gives the protein CASTNPPGTGGPGTQYF.

The chain has TRBV12-3 or TRBV12-4 and TRBJ1-2; 7 nucleotides align to TRBD1. V dropped 3 bases and J dropped 7; count of bases not matched to a gene: 5. The CDR3 spans 13 residues. The CDR3, as DNA: TGTGCCAGCAGTTTGACAGGGCGTCTTGGCTACACCTTC. Amino acids: CASSLTGRLGYTF.